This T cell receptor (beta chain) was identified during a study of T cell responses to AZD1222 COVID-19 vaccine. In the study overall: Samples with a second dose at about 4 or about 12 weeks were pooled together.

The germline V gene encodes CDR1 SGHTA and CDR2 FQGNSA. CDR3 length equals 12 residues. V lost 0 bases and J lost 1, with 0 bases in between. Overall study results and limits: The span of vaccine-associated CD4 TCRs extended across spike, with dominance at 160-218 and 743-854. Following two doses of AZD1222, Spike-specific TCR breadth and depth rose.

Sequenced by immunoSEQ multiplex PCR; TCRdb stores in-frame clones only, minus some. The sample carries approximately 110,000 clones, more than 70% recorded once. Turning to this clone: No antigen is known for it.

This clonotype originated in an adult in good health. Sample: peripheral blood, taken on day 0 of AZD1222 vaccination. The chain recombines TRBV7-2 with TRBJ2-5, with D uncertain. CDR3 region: CASSLAQETQYF. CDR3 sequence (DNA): TGTGCCAGCAGCTTAGCCCAAGAGACCCAGTACTTC.